These 31 T cell receptor beta chains came from one sample sequenced in a study of beta chain features in type 1 diabetes. Study results and limitations: For Type 1 diabetes patients, all four CD4+ subsets carried TCRB CDR3s that were moderately but significantly shorter.

Their antigens are not known. Expressed TCRB transcripts were sequenced, since all the RNA that had been isolated was reverse transcribed. The data were produced by immunoSEQ multiplex PCR, yet TCRdb's version contains in-frame clones alone and is incomplete. The data contain about 650,000 clones, approximately 13% of them singletons. Sequences were obtained from naive CD4+ T cells from blood. These TCRs come from a man younger than 45 with type 1 diabetes.

A few counts support this clone. The chain couples TRBV7-9 to TRBJ2-3, with 8 bases lining up with TRBD1. CDR1 is SEHNR and CDR2 is FQNEAQ in the germline V gene (reference sequence). The junction had 7 bases not matched to a gene; V was cut back by 5 bases and J by 6 bases. CDR3 length equals 14 residues. The CDR3 DNA reads as TGTGCCAGCAGCGCAACCCAGGGGGCGGATACGCAGTATTTT. Translating it yields CASSATQGADTQYF.

This clone has more than one count but fewer than ten. The chain is built from TRBV5-4 and TRBJ2-5, with D unclear. The V gene lost 1 base and the J gene lost 9 bases, with 13 bases spanning the gap. Germline CDR1 SGHNT, CDR2 YYREEE (reference sequence). CDR3 length: 13 amino acids. CDR3: CASSLRPPKPQYF. The CDR3, as DNA: TGTGCCAGCAGCTTGAGGCCCCCGAAACCCCAGTACTTC. Based on the CDR3 plus reference TRBV5-4 and TRBJ2-5, the full variable domain is ETGVTQSPTHLIKTRGQQVTLRCSSQSGHNTVSWYQQALGQGPQFIFQYYREEENGRGNFPPRFSGLQFPNYSSELNVNALELDDSALYLCASSLRPPKPQYFGPGTRLLVL.

This clone was detected only a few times. V gene TRBV29-1 combines with J gene TRBJ2-2; possible D gene TRBD2, 6 bases. This CDR3 is built from 14 residues. CDR1 and CDR2 from the germline V gene are SQVTM and ANQGSEA. Trimming left V 4 bases short and J 0 bases short, with 9 bases between. DNA of the CDR3: TGCAGCGTTGGGGACTGGACGAACACCGGGGAGCTGTTTTTT. Protein: CSVGDWTNTGELFF.

The V and J genes are TRBV7-9 and TRBJ2-7, with no clear D. Germline CDR1 SEHNR, CDR2 FQNEAQ (reference sequence). This CDR3 has 11 amino acids. The V end was cut by 4 bases, the J end by 7 bases, with 8 bases between. CDR3 DNA sequence: TGTGCCAGCAGCTCCTCGGGTGAGCAGTACTTC. This translates into CASSSSGEQYF. The whole variable domain, remainder taken from reference TRBV7-9 and TRBJ2-7, is DTGVSQNPRHKITKRGQNVTFRCDPISEHNRLYWYRQTLGQGPEFLTYFQNEAQLEKSRLLSDRFSAERPKGSFSTLEIQRTEQGDSAMYLCASSSSGEQYFGPGTRLTVT.

This clone was seen a few times. This sequence joins TRBV13 and TRBJ1-4, with TRBD1 as a possible D gene (6 bases). The CDR3 loop spans 14 amino acids. Germline V gives CDR1 PRHDT, CDR2 FYEKMQ (reference sequence). V dropped 8 bases and J dropped 8 bases, with 18 bases sitting between them. DNA of the CDR3: TGTGCCAGCTTAAAACAGGGAGGTGGCGAAAAACTGTTTTTT. Protein: CASLKQGGGEKLFF.

The sample holds a few counts of this clone. The chain uses TRBV2 and TRBJ2-1, with a tentative D call TRBD2 (5 bases). CDR3 size: 13 residues. CDR1 and CDR2 from the germline V gene are SNHLY and FYNNEI. The V end lost 7 bases, the J end lost 5 bases, and 12 bases lay between the germline ends. This CDR3 is CASTPPGDNEQFF. In DNA form, the CDR3 reads TGTGCCAGCACTCCGCCCGGGGACAATGAGCAGTTCTTC.

There are a few counts of this clone. The sample contains more than one DNA sequence encoding this CDR3. The chain recombines TRBV18 with TRBJ1-1; possibly TRBD1 for D (5 bases). Germline V gene lookup returns CDR1 KGHSH and CDR2 LQKENI. Trimming took 6 bases from V and 6 from J, leaving 11 bases between them. The CDR3 is 12 residues long. CDR3 in amino acids: CASSPAGSEAFF. DNA of the CDR3: TGTGCCAGCTCCCCGGCAGGGTCTGAAGCTTTCTTT. Combining the CDR3 with reference TRBV18 and TRBJ1-1 gives the whole variable domain NAGVMQNPRHLVRRRGQEARLRCSPMKGHSHVYWYRQLPEEGLKFMVYLQKENIIDESGMPKERFSAEFPKEGPSILRIQQVVRGDSAAYFCASSPAGSEAFFGQGTRLTVV.

The V call is TRBV7-9, the J call TRBJ2-7, with TRBD1 matching over 7 bases. The CDR3 runs 12 residues. J lost 6 bases, V lost 5 bases, and 4 bases had no gene match. The germline CDR1 and CDR2 sequences are SEHNR and FQNEAQ (reference sequence). CDR3 bases: TGTGCCAGCAGCACCGGGACAGTCGAGCAGTACTTC. This encodes CASSTGTVEQYF. The whole variable domain, remainder taken from reference TRBV7-9 and TRBJ2-7, is DTGVSQNPRHKITKRGQNVTFRCDPISEHNRLYWYRQTLGQGPEFLTYFQNEAQLEKSRLLSDRFSAERPKGSFSTLEIQRTEQGDSAMYLCASSTGTVEQYFGPGTRLTVT.

The rearrangement links TRBV7-8 to TRBJ2-2; TRBD1 matches 9 bases. The CDR3 totals 15 residues. Germline trimming cut 4 bases from V and 9 bases from J; bases unmatched to any gene: 9. Looked up from germline, CDR1 is SGHVS and CDR2 is FQNEAQ. This CDR3 is CASSSSRDRARELFF. The CDR3 DNA reads TGTGCCAGCAGCTCGAGCCGGGACAGGGCCCGGGAGCTGTTTTTT.

CDR3 in amino acids: CASSQETEAGELFF. Here the CDR3 DNA reads TGCGCCAGCAGCCAAGAAACCGAGGCCGGGGAGCTGTTTTTT. The genes are TRBV4-3 and TRBJ2-2, with D unresolved. V was trimmed by 0 bases and J by 6 bases, leaving 8 bases between them. CDR3 size: 14 residues. Germline V CDR1 and CDR2: LGHNA, YSLEER.

This chain connects TRBV25-1 to TRBJ1-4; TRBD1 aligns across 9 bases. From germline, CDR1 is MGHDK and CDR2 SYGVNS. J was trimmed by 5 bases and V by 0 bases; bases with no gene match: 1. CDR3 length: 15 amino acids. The chain's CDR3 is CASSEYGTGNEKLFF. The CDR3 DNA follows: TGTGCCAGCAGTGAATATGGGACAGGGAATGAAAAACTGTTTTTT.

The rearrangement uses TRBV7-2 and TRBJ2-1, with D tentatively TRBD2 (6 bases). The CDR3 length is 14 residues. CDR1 SGHTA and CDR2 FQGNSA come from the germline V gene. V was clipped by 4 bases and J by 9 bases, with 16 bases between them. This chain's CDR3 is CASSSTSGVLEQFF. The CDR3 nucleotides read TGTGCCAGCAGCTCGACTAGTGGGGTCCTTGAGCAGTTCTTC.

The CDR3 nucleotides read TGTGCCAGCAGCCAAGTGAGGCGCCAAGAGACCCAGTACTTC. Translation: CASSQVRRQETQYF. This chain connects TRBV14 to TRBJ2-5; D unresolved. From germline, CDR1 is SGHDN and CDR2 FVKESK. This CDR3 has 14 residues. The V end was cut by 1 base, the J end by 1 base, with 7 bases between.

V usage is TRBV4-1 and J usage is TRBJ2-1; TRBD1 matches at 9 bases. From germline, CDR1 is MGHRA and CDR2 YSYEKL. V lost 4 bases to trimming and J lost 8 bases; unmatched junction nucleotides: 18. This CDR3 is 18 amino acids long. The CDR3 region is CASSRSDPTGGSADEQFF. The CDR3 bases are TGCGCCAGCAGCCGAAGTGACCCTACAGGGGGCTCTGCGGATGAGCAGTTCTTC.

J is TRBJ2-4 and V is TRBV29-1; D not certain. Germline-derived CDR1 and CDR2 are SQVTM and ANQGSEA. The CDR3 loop spans 13 amino acids. With 3 bases removed from V and 4 bases from J, the gap between germline ends came to 10 bases. The CDR3 spells CSVEDAGKNIQYF. The CDR3 region has the DNA TGCAGCGTTGAGGACGCCGGTAAAAACATTCAGTACTTC.

This chain connects TRBV2 to TRBJ2-7; D unresolved. The CDR3 extends over 12 amino acids. Trimming removed 4 bases from V and 4 bases from J, with 8 bases in between. Germline V gives CDR1 SNHLY, CDR2 FYNNEI. The CDR3 reads CASSGIDYEQYF. Here the CDR3 DNA reads TGTGCCAGCAGTGGGATCGATTACGAGCAGTACTTC.

This clone turned up a few times. The gene calls are TRBV6-1 and TRBJ2-7, with D perhaps matching TRBD2 (6 bases). Germline V CDR1 and CDR2: MNHNS, SASEGT. The CDR3 is made up of 15 amino acids. Trimming removed 2 bases at V and 5 bases at J, with 16 bases between. The DNA of the CDR3 is TGTGCCAGCAGTGAACGGAGGGCAGGGTTGGACGAGCAGTACTTC. It codes for CASSERRAGLDEQYF.

The sample holds a few counts of this clone. This chain links TRBV11-2 with TRBJ2-7, with D possibly TRBD1 on 6 matching bases. V was trimmed by 5 bases and J by 3 bases, leaving 17 bases between them. Germline V gene sequence: CDR1 SGHAT, CDR2 FQNNGV. This CDR3 has 15 amino acids. This CDR3 is CASSPYRVGGYEQYF. In nucleotides, the CDR3 is TGTGCCAGCAGCCCATACAGGGTGGGTGGCTACGAGCAGTACTTC. Using reference TRBV11-2 and TRBJ2-7 for the parts outside the CDR3, the full variable domain is EAGVAQSPRYKIIEKRQSVAFWCNPISGHATLYWYQQILGQGPKLLIQFQNNGVVDDSQLPKDRFSAERLKGVDSTLKIQPAKLEDSAVYLCASSPYRVGGYEQYFGPGTRLTVT.

This clone was detected a few times. V gene TRBV9 combines with J gene TRBJ2-2, with D perhaps TRBD1 (6 bases). This CDR3 is built from 15 residues. CDR1 is SGDLS and CDR2 is YYNGEE in the germline V gene. V was cut by 1 base and J by 4 bases, with 11 bases left in between. For the CDR3, the DNA is TGTGCCAGCAGCGTATACAGGGTTGGCACCGGGGAGCTGTTTTTT. Encoded protein: CASSVYRVGTGELFF.

The gene calls are TRBV6-5 and TRBJ2-5; maybe TRBD2 (5 bases). The CDR3 is 14 residues long. Germline loops: CDR1 MNHEY, CDR2 SVGAGI. Trimming left V 6 bases short and J 4 bases short, with 15 bases between. CDR3 loop: CASRRAEVLETQYF. The CDR3 coding sequence is TGTGCCAGCAGGCGGGCGGAGGTCCTAGAGACCCAGTACTTC.

This clone has only a few counts. The V gene is TRBV4-1, the J gene TRBJ1-5, with unresolved D. The CDR3 contains 15 residues. The ends were cut back, 2 bases at V and 0 bases at J, with 8 bases in the middle. The germline V gene encodes CDR1 MGHRA and CDR2 YSYEKL. The CDR3 nucleotides read TGCGCCAGCAGCCAACAACAGATTAGCAATCAGCCCCAGCATTTT. This sequence encodes CASSQQQISNQPQHF.

This clone was seen a single time. This sequence joins TRBV19 and TRBJ2-2; TRBD2 matches at 15 bases. J was trimmed by 2 bases and V by 4 bases; bases with no gene match: 5. The germline CDR1 and CDR2 sequences are LNHDA and SQIVND (reference sequence). The length of the CDR3 is 18 residues. CDR3 amino acids: CASSRGLAGGLNTGELFF. CDR3 nucleotides: TGTGCCAGTAGTAGGGGACTAGCGGGGGGACTAAACACCGGGGAGCTGTTTTTT.

The chain uses TRBV18 and TRBJ2-7; perhaps D is TRBD1 or TRBD2 (6 bases each). This CDR3 has 14 amino acids. The V end was cut by 0 bases, the J end by 3 bases, with 9 bases between. The V gene's germline CDR1 is KGHSH and CDR2 LQKENI. In nucleotides, the CDR3 is TGTGCCAGCTCACCACCCGGAGGGGGCTACGAGCAGTACTTC. Its protein is CASSPPGGGYEQYF. Using reference TRBV18 and TRBJ2-7 for the parts outside the CDR3, the full variable domain is NAGVMQNPRHLVRRRGQEARLRCSPMKGHSHVYWYRQLPEEGLKFMVYLQKENIIDESGMPKERFSAEFPKEGPSILRIQQVVRGDSAAYFCASSPPGGGYEQYFGPGTRLTVT.

This clone was counted between two and nine times. The chain is built from TRBV29-1 and TRBJ2-5; 11 bases line up with TRBD1. Germline V gives CDR1 SQVTM, CDR2 ANQGSEA. V was pared by 3 bases and J by 5 bases, with 8 bases of the junction left unmatched. This CDR3 is 15 amino acids long. CDR3 DNA sequence: TGCAGCGTTGACCTCAGGACAGGGGGCGCGGAGACCCAGTACTTC. Its translation: CSVDLRTGGAETQYF.

The chain is built from TRBV21-1 and TRBJ1-2. TRBV21-1 corresponds to a pseudogene. This CDR3 contains 16 residues. This CDR3 is CASSKVKRVTGSGYTF. For the CDR3, the DNA is TGTGCCAGCAGCAAAGTTAAGAGGGTTACAGGTAGCGGCTACACCTTC.

This clone was counted a few times. This chain joins TRBV6-5 and TRBJ2-5; D not resolved. Per the germline V gene, CDR1 is MNHEY and CDR2 is SVGAGI. The CDR3 runs 15 residues. Trimming stripped 2 bases from V and 7 bases from J, with 17 bases between. The CDR3 DNA follows: TGTGCCAGCAGTTACACTTACCGGGCGGTCCGGACCCAGTACTTC. This codes for CASSYTYRAVRTQYF.

The rearrangement links TRBV6-1 to TRBJ2-1, with 7 bases that match TRBD1. CDR1 is MNHNS, CDR2 SASEGT, per germline. V shed 7 bases, J shed 3 bases, and the junction held 9 bases outside the gene matches. This CDR3 comprises 15 residues. The CDR3 DNA sequence: TGTGCCAGCACCAAACGACAGGGTCACTACAATGAGCAGTTCTTC. Translation: CASTKRQGHYNEQFF.

In this sample, this clone turned up a few times. The chain recombines TRBV7-8 with TRBJ1-2, with D unclear. V was trimmed by 1 base and J by 4 bases, leaving 4 bases between them. The germline V gene has CDR1 SGHVS and CDR2 FQNEAQ. The CDR3 is 12 amino acids. CDR3 sequence reads: CASSLDSYGYTF. As DNA, the CDR3 is TGTGCCAGCAGCTTAGACAGCTATGGCTACACCTTC.

This clone was counted only a few times. The genes are TRBV30 and TRBJ1-6; 9 positions match TRBD1. This CDR3 spans 16 amino acids. Germline V gene data show CDR1 as GTSNPN and CDR2 as SVGIG (reference sequence). J was trimmed by 9 bases and V by 4 bases; bases with no gene match: 13. The CDR3 sequence: CAWMTGTGTGTSPLHF. The CDR3 nucleotides read TGTGCCTGGATGACTGGGACCGGGACAGGGACTTCACCCCTCCACTTT.

This clone was counted only a few times. The chain combines TRBV7-9 with TRBJ1-6; 9 bases are a match to TRBD1. This CDR3 spans 15 amino acids. V lost 5 bases, J lost 10 bases, and 9 bases stayed unmatched. Germline V gene data show CDR1 as SEHNR and CDR2 as FQNEAQ (reference sequence). CDR3 in DNA: TGTGCCAGCAGCGTAGGGACAGGGAGGGGATCACCCCTCCACTTT. It is translated as CASSVGTGRGSPLHF.

The rearrangement uses TRBV6-5 and TRBJ1-2, with no clear D. The CDR3 is made up of 16 amino acids. Trimming took off 0 bases at V and 6 bases at J, with 17 bases between the two ends. CDR1 is MNHEY, CDR2 SVGAGI, per germline. CDR3 residues: CASSYSHQATSHGYTF. CDR3 in DNA: TGTGCCAGCAGTTACTCCCACCAGGCAACCTCCCATGGCTACACCTTC.